A single sample gave rise to the 6 T cell receptor beta chains below, sequenced in a study of blood T cell repertoires in COVID-19. The data were produced by immunoSEQ multiplex PCR, yet TCRdb's version contains in-frame clones alone and is incomplete. The sample consists of approximately 210,000 clones, over 80% of them appearing once. Input material: peripheral blood. These receptors came from a human donor in a cohort sampled during active COVID-19.

V gene TRBV6-6 combines with J gene TRBJ1-1; tentative D call: TRBD1 (5 bases). Germline V gives CDR1 MNHNY, CDR2 SVGAGI (reference sequence). The CDR3 sequence is 14 residues long. Trimming took off 8 bases at V and 6 bases at J, with 19 bases between the two ends. For the CDR3, the DNA is TGTGCCAGCCTAGACCAACAGGTCGCGGCTGAAGCTTTCTTT. As protein: CASLDQQVAAEAFF.

Comment on this clone: This same CDR3 is encoded by further DNA sequences in the sample. The chain uses TRBV7-9 and TRBJ1-5; D is unresolved. The V end was cut by 5 bases, the J end by 2 bases, with 10 bases between. The CDR3 runs 14 residues. Looked up from germline, CDR1 is SEHNR and CDR2 is FQNEAQ (reference sequence). The CDR3 DNA sequence: TGTGCCAGCAGCCTCGGGGAGGGCAATCAGCCCCAGCATTTT. As protein: CASSLGEGNQPQHF.

The rearrangement uses TRBV24-1 and TRBJ1-5; no definite D call. Germline V gene sequence: CDR1 KGHDR, CDR2 SFDVKD. The CDR3 consists of 14 residues. V was pared by 3 bases and J by 11 bases, with 16 bases between. CDR3 residues: CATSDPTEAGAQHF. CDR3 DNA: TGTGCCACCAGTGATCCGACGGAGGCCGGGGCCCAGCATTTT.

The V gene is TRBV30, the J gene TRBJ2-7, with 10 bases lining up with TRBD1. V gave up 2 bases and J gave up 4 bases; unmatched junction bases: 8. Germline V gene sequence: CDR1 GTSNPN, CDR2 SVGIG (reference sequence). The CDR3 loop spans 15 amino acids. CDR3 in DNA: TGTGCCTGGAGTCCACCGGGACAGGGGAAATACGAGCAGTACTTC. Encoded protein: CAWSPPGQGKYEQYF. The whole variable domain, remainder taken from reference TRBV30 and TRBJ2-7, is SQTIHQWPATLVQPVGSPLSLECTVEGTSNPNLYWYRQAAGRGLQLLFYSVGIGQISSEVPQNLSASRPQDRQFILSSKKLLLSDSGFYLCAWSPPGQGKYEQYFGPGTRLTVT.

This chain joins TRBV6-6 and TRBJ2-3; TRBD2 aligns across 10 bases. Germline values: CDR1 MNHNY, CDR2 SVGAGI (reference sequence). After removal of 6 bases from V and 6 bases from J, the junction contained 12 bases not matched to a gene. The CDR3 runs 16 residues. The CDR3 spells CASRRGLAGARDTQYF. Here the CDR3 DNA reads TGTGCCAGCAGGAGAGGCCTAGCGGGAGCACGGGATACGCAGTATTTT.

The rearrangement uses TRBV5-1 and TRBJ2-1; 10 nucleotides agree with TRBD1. V lost 4 bases and J lost 7; bases outside the gene matches: 11. Germline assignment: CDR1 SGHRS and CDR2 YFSETQ. The CDR3 is made up of 16 amino acids. The CDR3 region has the DNA TGCGCCAGCAGCCTGAAGACCGGGACAGGGGTGAATGAGCAGTTCTTC. Its translation: CASSLKTGTGVNEQFF.